The rows below give T cell receptor beta chains drawn from one sample of a study of blood T cell repertoires in COVID-19. The protocol was immunoSEQ multiplex PCR, while the TCRdb copy is restricted to in-frame clones and leaves out a portion. The sample holds roughly 280,000 clones, roughly 80% seen once. The material sequenced was peripheral blood. These receptors originate from a man aged 55 to 70 with acute or convalescent COVID-19. CDR3s include the opening cysteine and the closing phenylalanine or tryptophan. The order of the fields is V gene, clone size, D gene, CDR3 length, J gene, CDR3 protein, CDR3 DNA. The D gene is left open where the match is weak. Not every row has a clone size; where given, it reads once, few, many or a size class.

V: TRBV24-1; size: -; D: -; length: 12; J: TRBJ2-1; CDR3: CATSDPSNEQFF; DNA: TGTGCCACCAGTGACCCGTCGAATGAGCAGTTCTTC
V: TRBV19; size: few; D: -; length: 15; J: TRBJ1-5; CDR3: CASSAIQGSADPQHF; DNA: TGTGCCAGTAGTGCCATACAGGGCTCAGCGGATCCCCAGCATTTT
V: TRBV5-4; size: -; D: TRBD2; length: 14; J: TRBJ2-1; CDR3: CASSSPGRADLEFF; DNA: TGTGCCAGCAGCTCCCCTGGGAGGGCCGATCTAGAGTTCTTC
V: TRBV19; size: -; D: -; length: 12; J: TRBJ1-4; CDR3: CASTPTGEKLFF; DNA: TGTGCCAGTACCCCAACAGGTGAAAAACTGTTTTTT
V: TRBV6-1; size: -; D: TRBD1; length: 15; J: TRBJ1-2; CDR3: CASSDRGAANYGYTF; DNA: TGTGCCAGCAGTGACAGGGGGGCGGCTAACTATGGCTACACCTTC
V: TRBV27; size: few; D: TRBD1; length: 14; J: TRBJ2-7; CDR3: CASNKWGQGHEQYF; DNA: TGTGCCAGCAACAAGTGGGGACAGGGCCACGAGCAGTACTTC
V: TRBV3-1/TRBV3-2; size: few; D: TRBD2; length: 16; J: TRBJ2-2; CDR3: CASSRAGGPGGGELFF; DNA: TGTGCCAGCAGCCGCGCGGGGGGCCCGGGAGGCGGGGAGCTGTTTTTT
V: TRBV13; size: -; D: TRBD2; length: 14; J: TRBJ2-1; CDR3: CASSSSGGANEQFF; DNA: TGTGCCAGCAGCTCTAGCGGGGGGGCCAATGAGCAGTTCTTC
V: TRBV21-1; size: -; D: -; length: 15; J: TRBJ2-7; CDR3: CASSPRPSGADGEYF; DNA: TGTGCCAGCAGCCCACGTCCTAGCGGGGCAGACGGGGAGTACTTC
V: TRBV7-2; size: -; D: -; length: 14; J: TRBJ1-3; CDR3: CASSLYSSGNTIYF; DNA: TGTGCCAGCAGCTTATATAGCTCTGGAAACACCATATATTTT
V: TRBV28; size: -; D: TRBD1; length: 15; J: TRBJ1-3; CDR3: CASGGTGASGNTIYF; DNA: TGTGCCAGCGGGGGGACAGGGGCTTCTGGAAACACCATATATTTT
V: TRBV6-5; size: few; D: -; length: 14; J: TRBJ1-2; CDR3: CASKGYVGGYGYTF; DNA: TGTGCCAGCAAGGGTTATGTAGGAGGCTATGGCTACACCTTC
V: TRBV5-1; size: -; D: -; length: 13; J: TRBJ1-1; CDR3: CASRPPTNTEAFF; DNA: TGCGCCAGCAGACCGCCTACGAACACTGAAGCTTTCTTT
V: TRBV3-1/TRBV3-2; size: -; D: -; length: 14; J: TRBJ1-6; CDR3: CASSQEPGSASLHF; DNA: TGTGCCAGCAGCCAAGAACCCGGTTCTGCCTCCCTCCACTTT
V: TRBV28; size: few; D: -; length: 16; J: TRBJ1-1; CDR3: CASSFQGEVVNTEAFF; DNA: TGTGCCAGCAGTTTCCAGGGCGAGGTGGTGAACACTGAAGCTTTCTTT
V: TRBV10-3; size: -; D: TRBD2; length: 14; J: TRBJ2-5; CDR3: CAISESTGGETQYF; DNA: TGTGCCATCAGTGAGTCGACGGGGGGGGAGACCCAGTACTTC
V: TRBV4-2; size: once; D: TRBD1; length: 17; J: TRBJ1-5; CDR3: CASSPAPIDREGQPQHF; DNA: TGTGCCAGCAGCCCAGCGCCGATCGACAGGGAAGGTCAGCCCCAGCATTTT
V: TRBV6-5; size: -; D: TRBD1; length: 14; J: TRBJ2-3; CDR3: CASRSGQGTDTQYF; DNA: TGTGCCAGCAGATCTGGACAGGGCACAGATACGCAGTATTTT
V: TRBV2; size: -; D: TRBD2; length: 14; J: TRBJ2-1; CDR3: CASKGERGGNEQFF; DNA: TGTGCCAGCAAGGGCGAGCGGGGGGGCAATGAGCAGTTCTTC
V: TRBV7-2; size: -; D: TRBD2; length: 14; J: TRBJ2-1; CDR3: CASSTPGLVNEQFF; DNA: TGTGCCAGCAGCACCCCGGGACTAGTCAATGAGCAGTTCTTC
V: TRBV12-5; size: -; D: TRBD1; length: 13; J: TRBJ1-1; CDR3: CASGLFGDRIHDF; DNA: TGTGCTAGTGGTTTGTTTGGGGACAGGATACACGATTTT
V: TRBV27; size: -; D: -; length: 12; J: TRBJ2-3; CDR3: CASSFLTDTQYF; DNA: TGTGCCAGCAGTTTTCTAACAGATACGCAGTATTTT
V: TRBV19; size: -; D: -; length: 17; J: TRBJ1-5; CDR3: CASSIYGAGGRNQPQHF; DNA: TGTGCCAGTAGTATTTATGGGGCCGGGGGAAGGAATCAGCCCCAGCATTTT
V: TRBV30; size: -; D: -; length: 13; J: TRBJ2-1; CDR3: CAWSPITINEQFF; DNA: TGTGCCTGGAGTCCAATCACTATAAATGAGCAGTTCTTC
V: TRBV30; size: few; D: -; length: 14; J: TRBJ1-5; CDR3: CAWSTGIGNQPQHF; DNA: TGTGCCTGGAGTACAGGAATTGGCAATCAGCCCCAGCATTTT
V: TRBV6-5; size: once; D: TRBD1; length: 15; J: TRBJ1-1; CDR3: CASKRARQGFTEAFF; DNA: TGTGCCAGCAAGAGAGCGCGACAGGGGTTCACTGAAGCTTTCTTT
V: TRBV2; size: -; D: TRBD2; length: 15; J: TRBJ2-5; CDR3: CACLRGLAGNLAQYF; DNA: TGTGCCTGCCTCCGTGGACTAGCGGGGAACCTGGCCCAGTACTTC
V: TRBV18; size: -; D: TRBD1; length: 15; J: TRBJ2-7; CDR3: CASSPLGQGYHEQYF; DNA: TGTGCCAGCTCACCTCTGGGACAGGGATACCACGAGCAGTACTTC
V: TRBV5-1; size: -; D: -; length: 14; J: TRBJ1-2; CDR3: CASSLTEAGYGYTF; DNA: TGCGCCAGCAGCTTGACAGAAGCCGGCTATGGCTACACCTTC
V: TRBV19; size: -; D: -; length: 14; J: TRBJ2-7; CDR3: CASSRQVSSYEQYF; DNA: TGTGCCAGTTCCCGACAGGTCAGCTCCTACGAGCAGTACTTC
V: TRBV5-1; size: -; D: TRBD1; length: 15; J: TRBJ2-7; CDR3: CASSTGTGGTYEQYF; DNA: TGCGCCAGCAGCACCGGGACAGGGGGTACCTACGAGCAGTACTTC
V: TRBV9; size: -; D: -; length: 13; J: TRBJ1-1; CDR3: CASSVGSNTEAFF; DNA: TGTGCCAGCAGCGTGGGCTCGAACACTGAAGCTTTCTTT
V: TRBV13; size: -; D: TRBD1; length: 14; J: TRBJ1-6; CDR3: CASSFRGFNSPLHF; DNA: TGTGCCAGCAGCTTCAGGGGGTTCAATTCACCCCTCCACTTT
V: TRBV14; size: -; D: TRBD1; length: 16; J: TRBJ2-5; CDR3: CASSQDRWTGQETQYF; DNA: TGTGCCAGCAGCCAAGATCGCTGGACAGGGCAAGAGACCCAGTACTTC
V: TRBV5-1; size: -; D: TRBD1; length: 15; J: TRBJ2-3; CDR3: CASSFGTVGTDTQYF; DNA: TGCGCCAGCAGCTTTGGGACAGTGGGCACAGATACGCAGTATTTT
V: TRBV5-1; size: -; D: -; length: 15; J: TRBJ1-4; CDR3: CASSLAEGANEKLFF; DNA: TGCGCCAGCAGCTTGGCCGAGGGGGCTAATGAAAAACTGTTTTTT
V: TRBV7-8; size: -; D: -; length: 11; J: TRBJ2-7; CDR3: CASSLQREQYF; DNA: TGTGCCAGCAGCTTACAGCGCGAGCAGTACTTC
V: TRBV3-1/TRBV3-2; size: -; D: TRBD1; length: 21; J: TRBJ2-1; CDR3: CASSQENLSDRWSGSYNEQFF; DNA: TGTGCCAGCAGCCAAGAAAACTTATCGGACAGGTGGTCGGGCTCCTACAATGAGCAGTTCTTC
V: TRBV11-2; size: -; D: -; length: 13; J: TRBJ2-5; CDR3: CASTKGGGETQYF; DNA: TGTGCCAGCACCAAGGGAGGGGGAGAGACCCAGTACTTC
V: TRBV3-1/TRBV3-2; size: -; D: -; length: 15; J: TRBJ2-6; CDR3: CASSRSDSGANVLTF; DNA: TGTGCCAGCAGCCGCAGCGACTCTGGGGCCAACGTCCTGACTTTC
V: TRBV28; size: few; D: -; length: 14; J: TRBJ2-5; CDR3: CASRGGTVQETQYF; DNA: TGTGCCAGCAGGGGCGGGACGGTCCAAGAGACCCAGTACTTC
V: TRBV2; size: -; D: TRBD2; length: 15; J: TRBJ2-3; CDR3: CASRVIGGSGDTQYF; DNA: TGTGCCAGCAGAGTGATTGGCGGGAGTGGAGATACGCAGTATTTT
V: TRBV5-1; size: -; D: -; length: 15; J: TRBJ2-3; CDR3: CASSLGTRGTDTQYF; DNA: TGCGCCAGCAGCTTGGGGACTCGCGGCACAGATACGCAGTATTTT
V: TRBV7-2; size: once; D: TRBD2; length: 14; J: TRBJ2-7; CDR3: CASSLGLAGYEQYF; DNA: TGTGCCAGCAGCTTAGGTCTAGCGGGGTACGAGCAGTACTTC
V: TRBV6-6; size: -; D: -; length: 15; J: TRBJ2-1; CDR3: CASSSGAPSYNEQFF; DNA: TGTGCCAGCAGTTCAGGGGCCCCCTCCTACAATGAGCAGTTCTTC
V: TRBV15; size: few; D: -; length: 15; J: TRBJ1-2; CDR3: CATSRDRNSYYGYTF; DNA: TGTGCCACCAGCAGAGATCGGAACAGTTATTATGGCTACACCTTC
V: TRBV4-1; size: -; D: -; length: 14; J: TRBJ2-2; CDR3: CASSQGTGAGELFF; DNA: TGCGCCAGCAGCCAAGGAACCGGGGCCGGGGAGCTGTTTTTT
V: TRBV5-1; size: -; D: TRBD2; length: 18; J: TRBJ2-4; CDR3: CASSLAILGGGAKNIQYF; DNA: TGCGCCAGCAGCTTGGCGATCCTGGGGGGGGGAGCCAAAAACATTCAGTACTTC
V: TRBV3-1/TRBV3-2; size: -; D: -; length: 16; J: TRBJ2-1; CDR3: CASSQDTRGAYNEQFF; DNA: TGTGCCAGCAGCCAAGATACGCGGGGCGCCTACAATGAGCAGTTCTTC
V: TRBV27; size: -; D: TRBD2; length: 15; J: TRBJ2-1; CDR3: CASIQEAGAYNEQFF; DNA: TGTGCCAGCATCCAAGAAGCGGGAGCCTACAATGAGCAGTTCTTC
V: TRBV27; size: -; D: TRBD2; length: 16; J: TRBJ2-1; CDR3: CASIPREGLSYNEQFF; DNA: TGTGCCAGCATCCCCCGGGAGGGACTCTCCTACAATGAGCAGTTCTTC
V: TRBV18; size: -; D: TRBD1; length: 13; J: TRBJ1-1; CDR3: CASSRQGDAEAFF; DNA: TGTGCCAGCTCCAGACAGGGCGATGCTGAAGCTTTCTTT
V: TRBV15; size: -; D: TRBD1; length: 15; J: TRBJ1-6; CDR3: CATSRKTGVNSPLHF; DNA: TGTGCCACCAGCAGGAAGACAGGGGTCAATTCACCCCTCCACTTT
V: TRBV7-9; size: -; D: -; length: 14; J: TRBJ1-5; CDR3: CASSLDKGVQPQHF; DNA: TGTGCCAGCAGCTTAGATAAGGGGGTTCAGCCCCAGCATTTT
V: TRBV4-1; size: -; D: -; length: 14; J: TRBJ2-5; CDR3: CASSQGDFQETQYF; DNA: TGCGCCAGCAGCCAAGGGGACTTCCAAGAGACCCAGTACTTC
V: TRBV4-2; size: -; D: -; length: 16; J: TRBJ2-7; CDR3: CASSQVGGGSPLLLDF; DNA: -
V: TRBV28; size: -; D: -; length: 14; J: TRBJ1-3; CDR3: CATRTGPSGNTIYF; DNA: TGTGCCACGCGGACTGGCCCCTCTGGAAACACCATATATTTT